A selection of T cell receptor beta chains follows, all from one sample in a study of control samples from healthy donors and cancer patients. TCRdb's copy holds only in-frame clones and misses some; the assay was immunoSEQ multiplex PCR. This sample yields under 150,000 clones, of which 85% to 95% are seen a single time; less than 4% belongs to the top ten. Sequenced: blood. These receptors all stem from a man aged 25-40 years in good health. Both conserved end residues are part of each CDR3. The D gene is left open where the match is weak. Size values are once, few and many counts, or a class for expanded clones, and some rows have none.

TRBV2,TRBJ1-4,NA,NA,TGTGCCAGCAGTGGCGAGTTGAATGAAAAACTGTTTTTT,CASSGELNEKLFF
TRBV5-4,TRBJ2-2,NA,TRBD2,TGTGCCGCCTCTAAGCGGGGGGTGACCGGGGAGCTGTTTTTT,CAASKRGVTGELFF
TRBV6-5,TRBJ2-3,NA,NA,TGTGCCAGCAGTATTTCCCAGACTAGCACAGATACGCAGTATTTT,CASSISQTSTDTQYF
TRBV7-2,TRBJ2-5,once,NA,TGTGCCAGCAGCTTCGGGGGCCAAATGGGGGAGACCCAGTACTTC,CASSFGGQMGETQYF
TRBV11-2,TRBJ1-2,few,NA,TGTGCCAGCAGCTTCCCTGATTGGGTCGATGGCTATGGCTACACCTTC,CASSFPDWVDGYGYTF
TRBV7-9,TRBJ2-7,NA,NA,TGTGCCAGCAGCTTAGGAACGGTTTCCTACGAGCAGTACTTC,CASSLGTVSYEQYF
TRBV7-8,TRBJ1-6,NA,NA,TGTGCCAGCAGCTTAGAACGGGTGAGCAATTCACCCCTCCACTTT,CASSLERVSNSPLHF
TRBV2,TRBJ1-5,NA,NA,TGTGCCAGCAGTCCTAATAGCAATCAGCCCCAGCATTTT,CASSPNSNQPQHF
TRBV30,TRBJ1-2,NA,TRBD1,TGTGCCTGGCAGGGACAGGCTTCTAACTATGGCTACACCTTC,CAWQGQASNYGYTF
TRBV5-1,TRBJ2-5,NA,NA,TGCGCCAGCAGCAAGTGGAAAATGGGGGTTTTAGAGACCCAGTACTTC,CASSKWKMGVLETQYF
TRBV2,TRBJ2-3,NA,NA,TGTGCCAGCACCTATTTAAGCTGGGAAGTGAGTACAGATACGCAGTATTTT,CASTYLSWEVSTDTQYF
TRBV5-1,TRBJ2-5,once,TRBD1,TGCGCCAGCAGCATCCCGGGACAGCAAGAGACCCAGTACTTC,CASSIPGQQETQYF
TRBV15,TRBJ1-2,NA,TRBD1,TGTGCCACCTCCGGGGGGGCCACAGGGGATGGCTACACCTTC,CATSGGATGDGYTF
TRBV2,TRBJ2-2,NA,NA,TGTGCCAGCATAGGGGACAAGCTGAGAACCGGGGAGCTGTTTTTT,CASIGDKLRTGELFF
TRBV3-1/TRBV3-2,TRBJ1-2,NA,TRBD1,TGTGCCAGCAGCCAAGACATAATTGCAATGGACAGGGGTTATGGCTACACCTTC,CASSQDIIAMDRGYGYTF
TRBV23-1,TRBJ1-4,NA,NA,TGCGCCAGCAAAACCCCCTCGGCAGGGCCCAATGAAAAACTGTTTTTT,CASKTPSAGPNEKLFF
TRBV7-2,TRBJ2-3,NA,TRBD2,TGTGCCAGCAGCTTCCGACTAGCGGGGGGGCACTCAGATACGCAGTATTTT,CASSFRLAGGHSDTQYF
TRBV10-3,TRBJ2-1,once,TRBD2,TGTGCCATCAGTGAGCCTAGCGGGGGAGCTTACAATGAGCAGTTCTTC,CAISEPSGGAYNEQFF
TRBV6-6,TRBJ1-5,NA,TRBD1,TGTGCCAGCAGTTCAGGGGGGCGCAATCAGCCCCAGCATTTT,CASSSGGRNQPQHF
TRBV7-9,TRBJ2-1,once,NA,TGTGCCAGCAGCTTAGTCCCCCATGAGCAGTTCTTC,CASSLVPHEQFF
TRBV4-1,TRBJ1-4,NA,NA,TGCGCCAGCAGCCAAGATAGGGGTCGGGACCCGGACGGAAAACTGTTTTTT,CASSQDRGRDPDGKLFF
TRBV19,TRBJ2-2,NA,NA,TGTGCCAGCTCTTTTAACGGGGAGCTGTTTTTT,CASSFNGELFF
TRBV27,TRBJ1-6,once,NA,TGTGCCAGCAGTTTAACAGGGAGGAATTCACCCCTCCACTTT,CASSLTGRNSPLHF